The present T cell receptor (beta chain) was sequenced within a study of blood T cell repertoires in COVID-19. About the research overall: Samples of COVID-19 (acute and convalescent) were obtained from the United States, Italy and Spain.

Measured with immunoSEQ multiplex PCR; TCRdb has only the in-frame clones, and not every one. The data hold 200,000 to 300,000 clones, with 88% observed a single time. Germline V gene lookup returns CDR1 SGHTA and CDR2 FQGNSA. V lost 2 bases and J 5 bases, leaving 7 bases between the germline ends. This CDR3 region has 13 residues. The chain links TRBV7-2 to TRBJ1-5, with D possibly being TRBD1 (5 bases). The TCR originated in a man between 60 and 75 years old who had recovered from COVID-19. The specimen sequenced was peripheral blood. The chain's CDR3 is CASSLSRDQPQHF. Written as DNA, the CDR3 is TGTGCCAGCAGCTTAAGCAGGGATCAGCCCCAGCATTTT.